Presented here are 25 T cell receptor beta chains from one specimen sequenced in a study of T-cell reconstitution after alpha-beta-depleted transplantation in children. Unique molecular identifiers were used in preparing the TCRbeta library. MiXCR was run by TCRdb on the PCR reads, yielding one entry per CDR3 protein. Here the sample spans approximately 400,000 distinct CDR3 sequences, under 20% being singletons. Source: PBMCs, mostly from graft donor cells, taken 360 days after TCRalphabeta/CD19-depleted stem cell transplant. The receptors shown here come from a boy under three years old who had a stem cell transplant for Wiskott-Aldrich syndrome, so the T cells may come from the graft donor.

The chain is built from TRBV10-3 and TRBJ2-1, with 11 bases fitting TRBD2. V was pared by 2 bases and J by 3 bases, with 0 bases of the junction left unmatched. This CDR3 region has 15 residues. In germline, CDR1 is ENHRY, CDR2 SYGVKD. The CDR3 sequence: CAISEGTSGYNEQFF. DNA of the CDR3: TGTGCCATCAGTGAGGGGACTAGCGGCTACAATGAGCAGTTCTTC.

This clonotype was detected a few times. The chain couples TRBV30 to TRBJ2-3; TRBD2 matches at 7 bases. CDR3 size: 13 residues. V lost 5 bases to trimming and J lost 2 bases; unmatched junction nucleotides: 4. Germline CDR1 and CDR2: GTSNPN and SVGIG (reference sequence). CDR3 region: CAWGREFTDTQYF. In DNA form, the CDR3 reads TGTGCCTGGGGGCGGGAGTTCACAGATACGCAGTATTTT.

J is TRBJ2-1 and V is TRBV7-2, with 9 bases lining up with TRBD2. The CDR3 totals 14 residues. The V segment lost 6 bases and the J segment 8 bases; nucleotides outside the gene matches: 8. The germline gives CDR1 SGHTA, CDR2 FQGNSA. DNA for the CDR3: TGTGCCAGCAGAACCGCTAGCGGGATCTATGAGCAGTTCTTC. Protein: CASRTASGIYEQFF.

J is TRBJ2-7 and V is TRBV30, with 7 bases fitting TRBD1. Germline CDR1 GTSNPN, CDR2 SVGIG (reference sequence). V shed 1 base, J shed 3 bases, and the junction held 6 bases outside the gene matches. CDR3 length equals 14 residues. CDR3 in DNA: TGTGCCTGGAGTGGAGGGGGCAGTCTCTACGAGCAGTACTTC. It encodes CAWSGGGSLYEQYF.

Only a few counts were recorded for this clonotype. This rearrangement joins TRBV20-1 to TRBJ2-3, with a possible D match to TRBD2 (6 bases). The CDR3 is 15 residues long. V was trimmed by 1 base and J by 0 bases, leaving 11 bases between them. In germline, CDR1 is DFQATT, CDR2 SNEGSKA (reference sequence). In nucleotides, the CDR3 is TGCAGTGCTAGAGCCGGGGCGGGGAGCACAGATACGCAGTATTTT. Protein: CSARAGAGSTDTQYF.

This clonotype was found a few times. The gene calls are TRBV20-1 and TRBJ2-3, with 7 bases identical to TRBD2. Germline values: CDR1 DFQATT, CDR2 SNEGSKA (reference sequence). The CDR3 runs 14 residues. V shed 4 bases and J 4 bases; nucleotides not matched to a gene: 8. The CDR3 region is CSAIGRGWADTQYF. Here the CDR3 DNA reads TGCAGTGCTATTGGGAGGGGCTGGGCAGATACGCAGTATTTT.

In its sample, this clonotype was seen many times. The CDR3: CASCKLGSGANVLTF. The CDR3 DNA follows: TGTGCCAGTTGCAAGCTCGGCTCTGGGGCCAACGTCCTGACTTTC. This chain links TRBV6-1 with TRBJ2-6, with D hard to call. The ends were cut back, 9 bases at V and 0 bases at J, with 12 bases in the middle. The CDR3 runs 15 residues. CDR1 is MNHNS, CDR2 SASEGT, per germline.

The chain carries TRBV7-2 and TRBJ2-7; 7 bases line up with TRBD1. Unmatched junction bases numbered 16, after V lost 6 bases and J lost 5 bases. The germline V gene has CDR1 SGHTA and CDR2 FQGNSA. The CDR3 has 16 amino acids. This CDR3 is CASRETQGDVTNEQYF. In DNA, the CDR3 is TGTGCCAGCAGGGAAACTCAGGGGGACGTAACGAACGAGCAGTACTTC.

This chain joins TRBV2 and TRBJ1-6, with 7 bases lining up with TRBD1. The V gene's germline CDR1 is SNHLY and CDR2 FYNNEI. The V gene end was trimmed by 6 bases and the J gene end by 13 bases; junction bases not matched to a gene: 15. The CDR3 covers 15 residues. This chain's CDR3 is CASSLPGQLWAPLHF. The CDR3 coding sequence is TGTGCCAGCAGCCTGCCGGGACAGCTTTGGGCCCCCCTCCACTTT. The variable domain in full, with the rest retrieved from reference TRBV2 and TRBJ1-6, is EPEVTQTPSHQVTQMGQEVILRCVPISNHLYFYWYRQILGQKVEFLVSFYNNEISEKSEIFDDQFSVERPDGSNFTLKIRSTKLEDSAMYFCASSLPGQLWAPLHFGNGTRLTVT.

The sample holds a few counts of this clonotype. The rearrangement uses TRBV18 and TRBJ2-7, with TRBD2 matching over 9 bases. CDR3 size: 18 residues. Trimming cost V 1 base and J 5 bases; bases outside gene matches: 15. The germline CDR1 and CDR2 sequences are KGHSH and LQKENI. This CDR3 reads CASSPLPQREDVGDEQYF. CDR3 coding DNA: TGTGCCAGCTCACCACTCCCCCAGCGGGAGGACGTAGGGGACGAGCAGTACTTC.

The rearrangement joins TRBV12-3 or TRBV12-4 to TRBJ2-3; a weak D match, TRBD1 (5 bases). V was pared by 2 bases and J by 1 base, with 10 bases between. This CDR3 spans 15 amino acids. The CDR3 nucleotides are TGTGCCAGCAGTTTATGGGGCAGGGGCACAGATACGCAGTATTTT. Translating it yields CASSLWGRGTDTQYF.

This clonotype came up many times. V and J are TRBV27 and TRBJ2-7; 7 bases agree with TRBD2. The germline V gene encodes CDR1 MNHEY and CDR2 SMNVEV (reference sequence). With 5 bases clipped from V and 2 bases from J, the junction kept 3 bases outside the gene matches. The CDR3 consists of 13 residues. In nucleotides, the CDR3 is TGTGCCAGCAGTGAGCGGGGAACCTACGAGCAGTACTTC. This translates into CASSERGTYEQYF.

The chain recombines TRBV29-1 with TRBJ1-2, with 7 bases that match TRBD1. CDR1 is SQVTM, CDR2 ANQGSEA, per germline. The length of the CDR3 is 15 residues. The V and J ends lost 4 bases and 7 bases, in that order; junction bases with no gene match: 15. The CDR3 DNA is TGCAGCGTTGGCCCTGGGAGAGGGGGCAGGAGTGGCTACACCTTC. Its protein is CSVGPGRGGRSGYTF.

The table lists this clonotype with a few counts. The V gene is TRBV7-9, the J gene TRBJ2-2; D not certain. CDR3 size: 15 residues. Per germline, CDR1 SEHNR and CDR2 FQNEAQ (reference sequence). V was shortened by 5 bases and J by 2 bases, with 12 bases between the two germline ends. CDR3 DNA: TGTGCCAGCAGCCCCTACAGTGATAACACCGGGGAGCTGTTTTTT. Translated, it gives CASSPYSDNTGELFF.

This chain connects TRBV11-1 to TRBJ2-5, with 10 bases identical to TRBD1. Per the germline V gene, CDR1 is SGHAT and CDR2 is FQDESV (reference sequence). CDR3 length: 18 residues. V was clipped by 5 bases and J by 3 bases; unmatched bases: 15. DNA for the CDR3: TGTGCCAGCAGCCGCTCCGACAGGGGGCTATTAAGAGAAGAGACCCAGTACTTC. It translates to CASSRSDRGLLREETQYF.

This chain uses TRBV10-2 with TRBJ2-1, with D tentatively TRBD2 (5 bases). The V end lost 7 bases, the J end lost 9 bases, and 28 bases lay between the germline ends. Per germline, CDR1 WSHSY and CDR2 SAAADI. CDR3 size: 17 residues. The CDR3 sequence: CASTGDHSGRNAFEQFF. The DNA of the CDR3 is TGCGCCAGCACCGGGGATCATTCTGGGAGAAATGCATTTGAGCAGTTCTTC.

In its sample, this clonotype was seen many times. The rearrangement joins TRBV12-3 or TRBV12-4 to TRBJ2-5; the D gene is possibly TRBD1 (5 bases). V was trimmed by 6 bases and J by 1 base, leaving 9 bases between them. The length of the CDR3 is 13 residues. DNA of the CDR3: TGTGCCAGCAGAACAGGTGGCCAAGAGACCCAGTACTTC. The encoded protein is CASRTGGQETQYF.

J is TRBJ2-7 and V is TRBV11-2, with 9 bases identical to TRBD1. The CDR3 is 16 residues long. With V trimmed by 4 bases and J by 0 bases, 7 bases remained unmatched. Per the germline V gene, CDR1 is SGHAT and CDR2 is FQNNGV. The CDR3 sequence: CASSSKPTGGSYEQYF. CDR3 DNA sequence: TGTGCCAGCAGCTCGAAACCGACAGGGGGCTCCTACGAGCAGTACTTC.

The table lists this clonotype with a few counts. CDR3 nucleotides: TGTGCCAGCAGATACTATCGATTAGCGGGGGGGCTCAGTGAGCAGTTCTTC. Its protein is CASRYYRLAGGLSEQFF. The rearrangement uses TRBV5-6 and TRBJ2-1; 11 bases align to TRBD2. This CDR3 comprises 17 residues. V trimming: 5 bases; J trimming: 9 bases; junction bases outside the gene matches: 16. Per germline, CDR1 SGHDT and CDR2 YYEEEE.

This clonotype was detected ten times or more. The gene calls are TRBV11-2 and TRBJ2-1, with 12 positions matching TRBD2. The CDR3 totals 16 residues. Germline loops: CDR1 SGHAT, CDR2 FQNNGV. V was clipped by 5 bases and J by 6 bases; unmatched bases: 8. This chain's CDR3 is CASSPRGLAGRNEQFF. The DNA of the CDR3 is TGTGCCAGCAGCCCACGGGGACTAGCGGGCCGCAATGAGCAGTTCTTC.

This clonotype has only a few counts. The gene calls are TRBV7-9 and TRBJ2-6, with TRBD1 matching 7 bases. Germline lookup yields CDR1 SEHNR and CDR2 FQNEAQ (reference sequence). The J segment lost 0 bases and the V segment lost 4 bases, leaving 12 bases of the junction unmatched. The CDR3 spans 19 residues. CDR3 sequence (DNA): TGTGCCAGCAGCTCGGGACAGCCCCAAAGGAGCTCTGGGGCCAACGTCCTGACTTTC. It codes for CASSSGQPQRSSGANVLTF.

This clonotype was detected a few times. The chain recombines TRBV29-1 with TRBJ2-2, with 7 bases lining up with TRBD2. Germline-derived CDR1 and CDR2 are SQVTM and ANQGSEA. The CDR3 totals 15 residues. The V gene end was trimmed by 2 bases and the J gene end by 5 bases; junction bases not matched to a gene: 8. CDR3 region: CSVELGGMGTGELFF. The CDR3 DNA sequence: TGCAGCGTTGAATTGGGGGGGATGGGTACCGGGGAGCTGTTTTTT.

The chain uses TRBV7-9 and TRBJ2-7; 7 nucleotides align to TRBD2. This CDR3 is built from 14 residues. Germline trimming cut 8 bases from V and 0 bases from J; bases unmatched to any gene: 7. Germline loops: CDR1 SEHNR, CDR2 FQNEAQ (reference sequence). CDR3 loop: CASSMWGGSYEQYF. The CDR3 coding sequence is TGTGCCAGCTCCATGTGGGGGGGCTCCTACGAGCAGTACTTC.

The chain combines TRBV24-1 with TRBJ2-2; TRBD2 agrees at 9 bases. CDR1 is KGHDR and CDR2 is SFDVKD in the germline V gene. Trimming cost V 5 bases and J 7 bases; bases outside gene matches: 4. This CDR3 comprises 14 residues. The CDR3 region has the DNA TGTGCCACCAGTGGGACTAGCGTCGGCGGGGAGCTGTTTTTT. Residues: CATSGTSVGGELFF.

The rearrangement joins TRBV7-8 to TRBJ2-3; 10 bases agree with TRBD1. The V and J ends lost 4 bases and 2 bases, in that order; junction bases with no gene match: 6. The CDR3 spans 16 residues. Germline CDR1 and CDR2: SGHVS and FQNEAQ. The CDR3 sequence is CASSSDRGLHTDTQYF. CDR3 coding DNA: TGTGCCAGCAGCTCGGACAGGGGGTTACACACAGATACGCAGTATTTT.